Shown below are 20 T cell receptor beta chains from a single sample sequenced in a study of identical twins listed by TCRdb under 2016. The protocol used for the library was 5' RACE. Sequencing took place on an Illumina HiSeq 2000. TCRdb handled the public reads itself, with Q25 trimming in fastp and clone calling in MiXCR, and kept productive beta chains. Every entry covers one CDR3 protein and lists the most common genes and DNA from its rows. The sample table records around 240,000 distinct CDR3 sequences; roughly 7% of these occur just once. Roughly 3.9% of the sample is in the top ten clones. The same data also went into a second study, on yellow fever vaccine responses in identical twins.

Sequenced input: memory (CD45RO+) T cells sorted from blood. The cell subset or site label of this sample denotes: CD45RO+ enriched T cells. These TCRs come from a woman younger than 35 in good health.

There are many counts of this clonotype. This rearrangement joins TRBV3-1 to TRBJ2-1; perhaps TRBD2 as D (6 bases). V dropped 2 bases and J dropped 8 bases, with 16 bases sitting between them. CDR1 LGHDT and CDR2 YNNKEL come from the germline V gene (reference sequence). This CDR3 spans 15 amino acids. The CDR3 sequence: CASSQRLGLRDEQFF. The CDR3 DNA reads TGTGCCAGCAGCCAACGACTAGGCCTTCGGGATGAGCAGTTCTTC.

This clonotype occurred once. This sequence joins TRBV3-1 and TRBJ2-7, with D unclear. The CDR3 contains 12 residues. CDR1 and CDR2 (germline): LGHDT, YNNKEL (reference sequence). V was shortened by 0 bases and J by 12 bases, with 12 bases between the two germline ends. The CDR3 loop reads CASSQDIYRRYF. For the CDR3, the DNA is TGTGCCAGCAGCCAAGATATTTATAGGAGGTACTTC.

At least ten counts were recorded for this clonotype. The chain is built from TRBV11-2 and TRBJ1-5; the D gene is possibly TRBD1 (5 bases). The germline gives CDR1 SGHAT, CDR2 FQNNGV. This CDR3 has 15 residues. Deletions cut 5 bases from V and 5 bases from J, with 16 bases between. In nucleotides, the CDR3 is TGTGCCAGCAGCCTGACCCCAGACAGAGATCAGCCCCAGCATTTT. Translated: CASSLTPDRDQPQHF.

This clonotype occurred a few times. The V call is TRBV27, the J call TRBJ2-3; D is perhaps TRBD2 (6 bases). This CDR3 comprises 15 residues. V was clipped by 5 bases and J by 2 bases, with 14 bases between them. Germline CDR1 reads MNHEY; CDR2 reads SMNVEV (reference sequence). The CDR3 protein is CASSTTGTYTDTQYF. CDR3 in DNA: TGTGCCAGCAGTACAACCGGGACTTACACAGATACGCAGTATTTT.

This clonotype was detected a few times. The CDR3 loop is CASSNSGRNNEQFF. The CDR3 nucleotides read TGTGCCAGCAGCAATAGCGGGAGGAACAATGAGCAGTTCTTC. V usage is TRBV5-4 and J usage is TRBJ2-1, with 10 nucleotides matching TRBD2. The CDR3 is 14 residues long. The J segment lost 5 bases and the V segment lost 4 bases, leaving 3 bases of the junction unmatched. Germline CDR1 reads SGHNT; CDR2 reads YYREEE (reference sequence). Supplemented by reference TRBV5-4 and TRBJ2-1, the full variable domain reads ETGVTQSPTHLIKTRGQQVTLRCSSQSGHNTVSWYQQALGQGPQFIFQYYREEENGRGNFPPRFSGLQFPNYSSELNVNALELDDSALYLCASSNSGRNNEQFFGPGTRLTVL.

This clonotype was detected many times. CDR3 coding DNA: TGCAGCGCCACCGGGACAGGGTCCGCAATGGGGCAGTTCTTC. It is translated as CSATGTGSAMGQFF. This chain connects TRBV29-1 to TRBJ2-1; TRBD1 matches 9 bases. With 7 bases clipped from V and 12 bases from J, the junction kept 16 bases outside the gene matches. CDR3 length: 14 amino acids. Per germline, CDR1 SQVTM and CDR2 ANQGSEA.

V gene TRBV20-1 combines with J gene TRBJ2-6; no reliable D call. The CDR3 totals 13 residues. With 3 bases removed from V and 2 bases from J, the gap between germline ends came to 5 bases. Germline assignment: CDR1 DFQATT and CDR2 SNEGSKA (reference sequence). For the CDR3, the DNA is TGCAGTGCTAGGAACACTGGGGCCAACGTCCTGACTTTC. Protein sequence: CSARNTGANVLTF.

This clonotype was counted only a few times. CDR3 sequence (DNA): TGTGCCAGCAGTTTTATGACAGGGTACAATGAGCAGTTCTTC. Translated: CASSFMTGYNEQFF. This chain connects TRBV12-3 or TRBV12-4 to TRBJ2-1, with TRBD1 matching over 7 bases. The CDR3 has 14 amino acids. Trimming removed 3 bases from V and 4 bases from J; junction bases left unmatched: 3.

The chain couples TRBV5-1 to TRBJ2-2, with D unclear. CDR3 length equals 14 residues. V lost 2 bases to trimming and J lost 3 bases, with 8 bases between them. Germline V CDR1 and CDR2: SGHRS, YFSETQ. The CDR3 loop is CASSFFRYTGELFF. The CDR3 region has the DNA TGCGCCAGCAGCTTCTTCAGGTACACCGGGGAGCTGTTTTTT.

The chain carries TRBV4-2 and TRBJ2-1; D not certain. Trimming left V 0 bases short and J 10 bases short, with 13 bases between. Germline assignment: CDR1 LGHNA and CDR2 YNFKEQ. CDR3 length: 14 amino acids. CDR3 nucleotide sequence: TGTGCCAGCAGCCAAGACCCCTCGAGCGAAGAGCAGTTCTTC. It translates to CASSQDPSSEEQFF.

This clonotype was detected a few times. The V gene is TRBV27, the J gene TRBJ2-1; a weak D match, TRBD1 (5 bases). The germline V and J ends were trimmed by 1 base and 5 bases, with 18 bases remaining between them. The CDR3 has 17 residues. In germline, CDR1 is MNHEY, CDR2 SMNVEV (reference sequence). The CDR3 sequence: CASSLFADTPAHNEQFF. In DNA form, the CDR3 reads TGTGCCAGCAGTTTATTCGCGGACACCCCTGCCCACAATGAGCAGTTCTTC.

Only a few counts were recorded for this clonotype. The rearrangement uses TRBV20-1 and TRBJ1-6; D remains unclear. V gave up 2 bases and J gave up 0 bases, with 11 bases separating them. Germline V gene sequence: CDR1 DFQATT, CDR2 SNEGSKA (reference sequence). This CDR3 has 16 residues. The CDR3 sequence is CSARYLLSSYNSPLHF. As DNA, the CDR3 is TGCAGTGCTAGATACCTCCTGAGCTCCTATAATTCACCCCTCCACTTT.

This clonotype has only a few counts. V is TRBV3-1 and J is TRBJ1-6; D is ambiguous. Germline loops: CDR1 LGHDT, CDR2 YNNKEL (reference sequence). Trimming removed 7 bases at V and 5 bases at J, with 12 bases between. CDR3 length: 14 amino acids. CDR3 in DNA: TGTGCCAGCACCGCGGGGTCAGATAATTCACCCCTCCACTTT. It yields the protein CASTAGSDNSPLHF.

This sequence joins TRBV5-1 and TRBJ2-1; 9 bases are shared with TRBD2. Germline V gene data show CDR1 as SGHRS and CDR2 as YFSETQ. Trimming at V came to 0 bases and at J to 3 bases, leaving 7 bases not matched to a gene. The length of the CDR3 is 17 residues. CDR3 loop: CASSLGGSGSSYNEQFF. As DNA, the CDR3 is TGCGCCAGCAGCTTGGGTGGTAGCGGGAGTAGCTACAATGAGCAGTTCTTC.

The genes are TRBV28 and TRBJ2-2, with no clear D. V lost 3 bases and J 5 bases, leaving 13 bases between the germline ends. Looked up from germline, CDR1 is MDHEN and CDR2 is SYDVKM. This CDR3 contains 15 residues. The CDR3 DNA is TGTGCCAGCAGTTTTGTTAGGTTAGGGACCGGGGAGCTGTTTTTT. Translated: CASSFVRLGTGELFF.

The chain has TRBV27 and TRBJ2-3; 9 bases fit TRBD1. V lost 6 bases and J lost 6; bases outside the gene matches: 4. The CDR3 spans 13 residues. Per the germline V gene, CDR1 is MNHEY and CDR2 is SMNVEV (reference sequence). Here the CDR3 reads CASRGTGRDTQYF. The CDR3 nucleotides are TGTGCCAGCAGGGGGACAGGGCGCGATACGCAGTATTTT.

This sequence joins TRBV20-1 and TRBJ2-3; D not resolved. CDR1 is DFQATT and CDR2 is SNEGSKA in the germline V gene (reference sequence). This CDR3 comprises 13 residues. Trimming removed 7 bases from V and 6 bases from J, with 17 bases in between. Here the CDR3 DNA reads TGCAGTGGGGCCCGGATCCTATTGGATACGCAGTATTTT. It yields the protein CSGARILLDTQYF.

This clonotype turned up a few times. The V call is TRBV19, the J call TRBJ1-5; D is unresolved. Germline-derived CDR1 and CDR2 are LNHDA and SQIVND (reference sequence). V lost 3 bases, J lost 1 base, and 7 bases lay in between. The CDR3 has 14 residues. The CDR3 DNA sequence: TGTGCCAGTAGTATCAGGACGAGCAATCAGCCCCAGCATTTT. It is translated as CASSIRTSNQPQHF.

This clonotype turned up a few times. V and J are TRBV25-1 and TRBJ1-2, with a possible D match to TRBD1 (5 bases). The CDR3 extends over 13 amino acids. V was shortened by 1 base and J by 7 bases, with 10 bases between the two germline ends. Germline CDR1 and CDR2: MGHDK and SYGVNS. The CDR3, as DNA: TGTGCCAGCAGTGAATTAGGGGTTCTTGGCTACACCTTC. Protein product: CASSELGVLGYTF.

There are a few counts of this clonotype. The rearrangement links TRBV15 to TRBJ2-5; D gene uncertain. This CDR3 comprises 15 residues. V was trimmed by 0 bases and J by 1 base, leaving 9 bases between them. Per the germline V gene, CDR1 is LNHNV and CDR2 is YYDKDF (reference sequence). CDR3 in amino acids: CATSRDLPAQETQYF. CDR3 coding DNA: TGTGCCACCAGCAGAGATCTTCCGGCCCAAGAGACCCAGTACTTC.